This TCR beta chain was observed in a study of esophageal squamous cell carcinoma under preoperative chemotherapy. Study-level background: Both tumor-infiltrating lymphocytes and peripheral blood T cells had their TCR repertoires profiled.

TCRdb independently ran MiXCR on the PCR reads; one entry per CDR3 protein. Of over 25,000 distinct CDR3 sequences listed, around half were seen once; the top ten hold 20% to 25%. The CDR3 consists of 15 residues. V lost 7 bases, J lost 5 bases, and 14 bases stayed unmatched. The germline V gene has CDR1 SGHNT and CDR2 YYREEE (reference sequence). The sample's time point: after preoperative PTX-NDP chemotherapy. Study findings and constraints: Tumor-infiltrating lymphocytes showed no significant post-chemotherapy TCR diversity increase, unlike peripheral T cells. Paclitaxel-nedaplatin therapy caused immediate, substantial clonotype frequency changes.

Note on this clonotype: Its antigen is undetermined.

The clonotype was recovered from a human donor with esophageal squamous cell carcinoma. The donor label of this sample is uncertain. V and J are TRBV5-4 and TRBJ2-5; 7 positions match TRBD1. Collection took place from a patient given preoperative chemotherapy. For the CDR3, the DNA is TGTGCCAGCCGGGGCCCGGGACAGATCGGGGAGACCCAGTACTTC. It specifies CASRGPGQIGETQYF.